This T cell receptor beta chain was recovered during a study of blood T cell repertoires in COVID-19. The data were produced by immunoSEQ multiplex PCR, yet TCRdb's version contains in-frame clones alone and is incomplete. The profile shows approximately 120,000 clones, around nine tenths of them singletons. This CDR3 has 17 residues. Germline lookup yields CDR1 MNHNS and CDR2 SASEGT. Between the trimmed V and J ends, which lost 1 base and 9 bases, there was a span of 19 bases. The TCR originated in a woman older than 75 with acute or convalescent COVID-19. What was sequenced was peripheral blood. The chain is built from TRBV6-1 and TRBJ1-6; possibly TRBD1 for D (5 bases). This chain's CDR3 is CASSEVIQWTSSSPLHF. CDR3 DNA sequence: TGTGCCAGCAGTGAAGTCATTCAGTGGACATCGTCTTCACCCCTCCACTTT.